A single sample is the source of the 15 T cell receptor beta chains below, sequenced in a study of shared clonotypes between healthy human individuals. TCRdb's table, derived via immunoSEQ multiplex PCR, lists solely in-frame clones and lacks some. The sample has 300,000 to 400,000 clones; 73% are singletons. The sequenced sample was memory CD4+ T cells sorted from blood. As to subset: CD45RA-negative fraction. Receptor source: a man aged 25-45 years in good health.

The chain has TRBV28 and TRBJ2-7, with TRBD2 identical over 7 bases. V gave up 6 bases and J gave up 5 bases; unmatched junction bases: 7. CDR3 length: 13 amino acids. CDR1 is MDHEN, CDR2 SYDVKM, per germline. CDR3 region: CASSPAGVNEQYF. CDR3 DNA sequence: TGTGCCAGCAGCCCTGCGGGAGTCAACGAGCAGTACTTC. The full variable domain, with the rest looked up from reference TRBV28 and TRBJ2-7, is DVKVTQSSRYLVKRTGEKVFLECVQDMDHENMFWYRQDPGLGLRLIYFSYDVKMKEKGDIPEGYSVSREKKERFSLILESASTNQTSMYLCASSPAGVNEQYFGPGTRLTVT.

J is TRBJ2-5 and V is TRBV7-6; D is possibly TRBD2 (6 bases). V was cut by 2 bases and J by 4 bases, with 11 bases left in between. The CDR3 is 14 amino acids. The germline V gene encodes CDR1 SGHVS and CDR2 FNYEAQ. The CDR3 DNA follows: TGTGCCAGCAGCTTAAACTTGGGGGGAGAGACCCAGTACTTC. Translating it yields CASSLNLGGETQYF. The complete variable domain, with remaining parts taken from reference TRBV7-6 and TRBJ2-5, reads GAGVSQSPRYKVTKRGQDVALRCDPISGHVSLYWYRQALGQGPEFLTYFNYEAQQDKSGLPNDRFSAERPEGSISTLTIQRTEQRDSAMYRCASSLNLGGETQYFGPGTRLLVL.

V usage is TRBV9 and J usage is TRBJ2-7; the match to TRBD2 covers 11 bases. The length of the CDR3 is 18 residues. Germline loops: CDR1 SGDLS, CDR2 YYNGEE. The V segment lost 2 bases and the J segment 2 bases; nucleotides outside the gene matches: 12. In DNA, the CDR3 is TGTGCCAGCAGCGTGGGGACTAGCGGCCACACAAACACCTACGAGCAGTACTTC. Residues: CASSVGTSGHTNTYEQYF.

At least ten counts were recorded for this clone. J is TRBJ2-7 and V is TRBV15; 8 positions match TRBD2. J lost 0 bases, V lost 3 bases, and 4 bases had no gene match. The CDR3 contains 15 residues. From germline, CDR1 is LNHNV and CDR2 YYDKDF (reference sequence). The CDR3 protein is CATSSELAASYEQYF. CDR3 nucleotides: TGTGCCACCAGCAGTGAACTAGCGGCCTCCTACGAGCAGTACTTC.

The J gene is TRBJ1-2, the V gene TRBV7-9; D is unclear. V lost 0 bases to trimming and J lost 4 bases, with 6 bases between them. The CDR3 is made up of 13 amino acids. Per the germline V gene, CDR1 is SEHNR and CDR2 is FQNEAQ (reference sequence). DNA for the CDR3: TGTGCCAGCAGCTTAGCAGGGAGCTATGGCTACACCTTC. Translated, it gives CASSLAGSYGYTF.

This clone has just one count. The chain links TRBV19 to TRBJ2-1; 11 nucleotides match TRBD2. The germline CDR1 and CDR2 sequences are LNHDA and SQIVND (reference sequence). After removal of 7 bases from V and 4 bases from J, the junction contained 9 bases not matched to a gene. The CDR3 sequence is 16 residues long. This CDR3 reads CASKDGGLAEYNEQFF. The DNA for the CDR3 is TGTGCCAGTAAAGATGGGGGACTAGCGGAGTACAATGAGCAGTTCTTC.

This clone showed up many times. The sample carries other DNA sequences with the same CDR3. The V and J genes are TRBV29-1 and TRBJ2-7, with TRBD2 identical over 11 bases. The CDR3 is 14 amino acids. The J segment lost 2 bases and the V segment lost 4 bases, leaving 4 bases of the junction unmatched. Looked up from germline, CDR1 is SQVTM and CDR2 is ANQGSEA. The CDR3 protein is CSVVASGRPYEQYF. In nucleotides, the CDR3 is TGCAGCGTTGTGGCTAGCGGGAGGCCCTACGAGCAGTACTTC.

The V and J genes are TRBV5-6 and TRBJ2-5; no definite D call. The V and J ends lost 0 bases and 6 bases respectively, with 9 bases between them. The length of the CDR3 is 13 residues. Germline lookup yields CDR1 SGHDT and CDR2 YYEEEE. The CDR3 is CASSLDPTQTQYF. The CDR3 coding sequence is TGTGCCAGCAGCTTGGACCCCACTCAGACCCAGTACTTC.

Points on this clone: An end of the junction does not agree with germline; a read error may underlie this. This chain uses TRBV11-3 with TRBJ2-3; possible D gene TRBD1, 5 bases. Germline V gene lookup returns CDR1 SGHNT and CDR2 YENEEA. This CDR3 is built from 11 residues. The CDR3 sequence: CASSNDRYAVF. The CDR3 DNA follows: TGTGCCAGCAGCAATGACAGATACGCAGTATTT.

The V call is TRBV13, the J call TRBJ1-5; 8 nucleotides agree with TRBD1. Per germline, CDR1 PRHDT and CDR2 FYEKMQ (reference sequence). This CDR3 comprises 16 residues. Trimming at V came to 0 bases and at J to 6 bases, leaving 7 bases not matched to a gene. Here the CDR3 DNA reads TGTGCCAGCAGCTTAGGTGGACAGGGTGTCAGTCAGCCCCAGCATTTT. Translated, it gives CASSLGGQGVSQPQHF.

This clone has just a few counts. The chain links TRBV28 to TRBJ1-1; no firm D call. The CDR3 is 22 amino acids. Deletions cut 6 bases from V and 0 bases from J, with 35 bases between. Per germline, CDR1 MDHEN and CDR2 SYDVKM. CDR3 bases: TGTGCCAGCAGGACCAGTCACGGCCCCAAAGGCGCAAGCCACAGTATGAACACTGAAGCTTTCTTT. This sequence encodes CASRTSHGPKGASHSMNTEAFF.

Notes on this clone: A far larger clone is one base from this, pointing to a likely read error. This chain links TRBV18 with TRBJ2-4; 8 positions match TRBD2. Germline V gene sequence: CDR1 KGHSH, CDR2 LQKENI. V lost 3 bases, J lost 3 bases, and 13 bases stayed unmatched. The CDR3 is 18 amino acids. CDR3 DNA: TGTGCCAGCTCACCTTTGGCGGGACCAGCGGGAGTCAAAAACATTCAGTACTTC. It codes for CASSPLAGPAGVKNIQYF.

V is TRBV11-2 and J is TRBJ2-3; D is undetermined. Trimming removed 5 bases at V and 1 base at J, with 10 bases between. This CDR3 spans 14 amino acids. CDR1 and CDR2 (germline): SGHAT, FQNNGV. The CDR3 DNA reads TGTGCCAGCAGCAAAAACGTGGGCACAGATACGCAGTATTTT. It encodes CASSKNVGTDTQYF.

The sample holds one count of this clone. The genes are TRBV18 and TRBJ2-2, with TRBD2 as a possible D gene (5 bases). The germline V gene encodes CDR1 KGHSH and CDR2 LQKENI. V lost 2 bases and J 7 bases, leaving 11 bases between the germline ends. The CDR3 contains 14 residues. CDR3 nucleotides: TGTGCCAGCTCACCAAACGGGGTCAACGGGGAGCTGTTTTTT. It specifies CASSPNGVNGELFF.

The CDR3 region is CASSFVDRGNTEAFF. Here the CDR3 DNA reads TGTGCCAGCAGTTTCGTGGACAGGGGGAACACTGAAGCTTTCTTT. The J gene is TRBJ1-1, the V gene TRBV27; 9 bases agree with TRBD1. V lost 3 bases and J lost 1; bases outside the gene matches: 3. The CDR3 loop spans 15 amino acids. CDR1 is MNHEY and CDR2 is SMNVEV in the germline V gene (reference sequence).